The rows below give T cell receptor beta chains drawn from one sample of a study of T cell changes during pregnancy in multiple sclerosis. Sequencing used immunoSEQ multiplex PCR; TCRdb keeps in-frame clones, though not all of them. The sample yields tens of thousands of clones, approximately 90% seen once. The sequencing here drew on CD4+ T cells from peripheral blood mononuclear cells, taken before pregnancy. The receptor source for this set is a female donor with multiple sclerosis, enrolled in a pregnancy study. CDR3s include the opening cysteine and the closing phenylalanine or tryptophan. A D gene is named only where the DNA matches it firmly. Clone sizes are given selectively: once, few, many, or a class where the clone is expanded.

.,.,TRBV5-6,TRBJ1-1,CASSFKAENTEAFF,TGTGCCAGCAGCTTTAAGGCGGAGAACACTGAAGCTTTCTTT
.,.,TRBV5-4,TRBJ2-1,CASSAKGTSEQFF,TGTGCCAGCAGCGCCAAAGGGACTTCCGAGCAGTTCTTC
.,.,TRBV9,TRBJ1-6,CASSVSGQPSLHF,TGTGCCAGCAGCGTAAGTGGGCAACCCAGCCTCCACTTT
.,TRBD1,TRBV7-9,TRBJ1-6,CASSARGSYNSPLHF,TGTGCCAGCAGCGCCAGGGGGAGTTATAATTCACCCCTCCACTTT
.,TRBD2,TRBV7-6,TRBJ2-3,CASSLMAGGTDTQYF,TGTGCCAGCAGCTTAATGGCGGGGGGCACAGATACGCAGTATTTT
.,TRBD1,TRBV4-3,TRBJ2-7,CASSRLYRGRHGEQYF,TGCGCCAGCAGCCGACTTTACAGGGGCCGCCACGGGGAGCAGTACTTC
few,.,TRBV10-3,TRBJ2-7,CAISEGGDEQYF,TGTGCCATCAGTGAGGGAGGGGACGAGCAGTACTTC
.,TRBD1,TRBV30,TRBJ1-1,CAWSPSGTGRAEAFF,TGTGCCTGGAGCCCCTCCGGGACAGGGAGGGCTGAAGCTTTCTTT
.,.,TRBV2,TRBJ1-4,CASSEVGGGKLFF,TGTGCCAGCAGTGAAGTAGGGGGAGGGAAACTGTTTTTT
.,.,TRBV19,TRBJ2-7,CASSYIGQRRYEQYF,TGTGCCAGTAGTTACATAGGACAGCGACGCTACGAGCAGTACTTC
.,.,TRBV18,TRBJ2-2,CASPPDRPTNTGELFF,TGTGCCAGCCCCCCTGACAGGCCTACGAACACCGGGGAGCTGTTTTTT
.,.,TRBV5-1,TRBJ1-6,CASSFQDSFSPLHF,TGCGCCAGCAGCTTTCAGGACAGCTTTTCACCCCTCCACTTT
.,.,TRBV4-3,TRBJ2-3,CASSRGQESTDTQYF,TGCGCCAGCAGCCGGGGGCAGGAAAGCACAGATACGCAGTATTTT
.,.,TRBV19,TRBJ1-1,CASSISRDTEAFF,TGTGCCAGTAGTATAAGCAGGGATACTGAAGCTTTCTTT
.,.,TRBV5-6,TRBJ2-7,CASSLGGRGVGYEQYF,TGTGCCAGCAGCTTGGGAGGTCGGGGAGTGGGTTACGAGCAGTACTTC
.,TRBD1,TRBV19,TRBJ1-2,CASSPGQGYGYTF,TGTGCCAGTAGCCCGGGACAGGGCTATGGCTACACCTTC
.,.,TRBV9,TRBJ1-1,CASSVGGSEAFF,TGTGCCAGCAGCGTAGGAGGGAGTGAAGCTTTCTTT
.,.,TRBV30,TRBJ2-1,CAWRRLGRRINEQFF,TGTGCCTGGCGTCGGCTGGGGCGGAGAATCAATGAGCAGTTCTTC
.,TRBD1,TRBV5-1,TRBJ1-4,CASSPRTGNEKLFF,TGCGCCAGCAGCCCACGGACAGGGAATGAAAAACTGTTTTTT
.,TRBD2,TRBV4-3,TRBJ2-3,CASSQDHYGGGYTDTQYF,TGCGCCAGCAGCCAAGATCACTACGGGGGGGGATACACAGATACGCAGTATTTT
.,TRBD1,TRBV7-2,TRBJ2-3,CASSPQGQFTDTQYF,TGTGCCAGCAGCCCCCAGGGACAGTTCACAGATACGCAGTATTTT
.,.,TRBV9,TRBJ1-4,CASSVGGGPNEKLFF,TGTGCCAGCAGCGTAGGGGGGGGGCCGAATGAAAAACTGTTTTTT
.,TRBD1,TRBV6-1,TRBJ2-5,CASSPWTGGVETQYF,TGTGCCAGCAGCCCCTGGACAGGGGGTGTGGAGACCCAGTACTTC
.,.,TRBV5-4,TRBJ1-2,CASSFGSGGGGYTF,TGTGCCAGCAGCTTCGGCAGCGGCGGGGGGGGCTACACCTTC
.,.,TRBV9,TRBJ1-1,CASSSTGFTEAFF,TGTGCCAGCAGCAGTACAGGGTTCACTGAAGCTTTCTTT
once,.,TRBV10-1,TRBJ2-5,CASRASLQETQYF,TGCGCCAGCAGGGCTAGCCTCCAAGAGACCCAGTACTTC
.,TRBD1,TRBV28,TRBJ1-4,CASKTGQGASEKLFF,TGTGCCAGCAAGACCGGACAGGGTGCGAGTGAAAAACTGTTTTTT
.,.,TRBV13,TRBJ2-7,CASSLWDFSSSYEQYF,TGTGCCAGCAGCTTATGGGACTTCTCTAGCTCCTACGAGCAGTACTTC
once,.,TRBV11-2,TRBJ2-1,CASSLAPQGRNEQFF,TGTGCCAGCAGCTTAGCCCCTCAGGGAAGGAATGAGCAGTTCTTC
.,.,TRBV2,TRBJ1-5,CASSLGGGRDQPQHF,TGTGCCAGCAGCCTCGGGGGGGGCAGGGATCAGCCCCAGCATTTT
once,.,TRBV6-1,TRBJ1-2,CASSSSGSYGYTF,TGTGCCAGCAGTAGTTCCGGGAGCTATGGCTACACCTTC
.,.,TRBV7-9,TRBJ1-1,CASSVQNTEAFF,TGTGCCAGCAGCGTACAGAACACTGAAGCTTTCTTT
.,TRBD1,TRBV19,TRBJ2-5,CASSGTMTGGAETQYF,TGTGCCAGTAGCGGGACGATGACAGGGGGCGCAGAGACCCAGTACTTC
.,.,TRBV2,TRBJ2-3,CASKRGAQDTQYF,TGTGCCAGCAAACGGGGGGCCCAAGATACGCAGTATTTT
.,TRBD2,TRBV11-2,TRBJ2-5,CASSTSAPRGGETQYF,TGTGCCAGCAGTACCTCCGCCCCCCGGGGAGGGGAGACCCAGTACTTC
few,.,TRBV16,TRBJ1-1,CASSHSIRAGGSRLNTEAFF,TGTGCCAGCAGCCATTCCATTAGGGCGGGGGGCTCACGGCTGAACACTGAAGCTTTCTTT
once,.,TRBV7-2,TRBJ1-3,CASSLNRGNTIYF,TGTGCCAGCAGCTTGAACAGGGGAAACACCATATATTTT
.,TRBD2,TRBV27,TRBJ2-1,CATRNLAGGGDEQFF,TGTGCCACCCGTAATCTAGCGGGGGGCGGGGATGAGCAGTTCTTC
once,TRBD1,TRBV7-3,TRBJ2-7,CASSLMGTGDHEQYF,TGTGCCAGCAGCTTAATGGGGACAGGGGACCACGAGCAGTACTTC
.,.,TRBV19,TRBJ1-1,CATLRGAGGTEAFF,TGTGCCACCCTACGGGGGGCGGGAGGGACTGAAGCTTTCTTT
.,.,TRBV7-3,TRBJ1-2,CASSLGSSYGYTF,TGTGCCAGCAGCTTGGGCAGCTCCTATGGCTACACCTTC
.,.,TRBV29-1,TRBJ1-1,CSVEDGKGSFF,TGCAGCGTTGAAGACGGAAAGGGGTCTTTCTTT
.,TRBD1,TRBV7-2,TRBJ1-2,CASSLEREGAQTF,TGTGCCAGCAGCTTAGAGAGAGAGGGGGCGCAGACCTTC
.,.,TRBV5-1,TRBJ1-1,CASSLGSVNTEAFF,TGCGCCAGCAGCTTGGGATCAGTGAACACTGAAGCTTTCTTT
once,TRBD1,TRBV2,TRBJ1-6,CASSRDRGRNSPLHF,TGTGCCAGCAGTAGGGACAGGGGTCGGAATTCACCCCTCCACTTT
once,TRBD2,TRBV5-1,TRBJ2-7,CASSKTSGAYEQYF,TGCGCCAGCAGCAAGACTAGCGGGGCCTACGAGCAGTACTTC
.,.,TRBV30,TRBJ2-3,CAWSRLPSGTDTQYF,TGTGCCTGGAGCCGCCTCCCCTCAGGGACAGATACGCAGTATTTT
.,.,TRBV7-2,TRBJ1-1,CASSRGWGAEAFF,TGTGCCAGCAGTCGGGGGTGGGGCGCTGAAGCTTTCTTT
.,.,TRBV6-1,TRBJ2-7,CASSGRREQYF,TGTGCCAGCAGTGGCAGGCGCGAGCAGTACTTC
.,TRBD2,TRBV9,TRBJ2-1,CASSLRSGGLGEQFF,TGTGCCAGCAGCCTTCGATCCGGGGGGTTAGGTGAGCAGTTCTTC
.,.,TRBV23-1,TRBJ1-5,CASSLVAAEGGANQPQHF,TGCGCCAGCAGTCTAGTGGCGGCCGAAGGTGGTGCAAATCAGCCCCAGCATTTT
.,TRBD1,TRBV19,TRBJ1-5,CASSIRGQPNQPQHF,TGTGCCAGTAGTATCAGGGGACAGCCTAATCAGCCCCAGCATTTT
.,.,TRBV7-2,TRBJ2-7,CASSPRSLHEQYF,TGTGCCAGCAGCCCCCGCAGTCTCCACGAGCAGTACTTC
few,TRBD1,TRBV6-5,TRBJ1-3,CASRLDRGTGNTIYF,TGTGCCAGCAGACTCGACAGGGGTACTGGAAACACCATATATTTT
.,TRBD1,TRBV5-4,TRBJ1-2,CASSLDRGLIYGYTF,TGTGCCAGCAGCTTGGACAGGGGCCTCATCTATGGCTACACCTTC
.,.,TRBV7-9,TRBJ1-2,CASTKSQGFGYGYTF,TGTGCCAGCACCAAATCCCAGGGTTTCGGGTATGGCTACACCTTC
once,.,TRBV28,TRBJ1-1,CASSLWSLNTEAFF,TGTGCCAGCAGTTTATGGTCCCTCAACACTGAAGCTTTCTTT
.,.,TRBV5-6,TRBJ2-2,CASSPHRQSAGELFF,TGTGCCAGCAGCCCTCACCGACAGAGCGCCGGGGAGCTGTTTTTT
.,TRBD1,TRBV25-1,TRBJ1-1,CASNWGQGAVIAGTEAFF,TGTGCCAGCAATTGGGGACAGGGGGCTGTCATCGCCGGCACTGAAGCTTTCTTT
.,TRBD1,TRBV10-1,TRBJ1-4,CASSESTGNEKLFF,TGCGCCAGCAGTGAATCGACAGGGAATGAAAAACTGTTTTTT